The T cell receptor (beta chain) under discussion was sequenced for a study of monozygotic twins with inflammatory bowel disease. TCRdb reprocessed the 5' RACE reads, keeping one entry per CDR3 protein, no DNA. The listing contains around 200,000 distinct CDR3 sequences. This CDR3 is built from 15 residues. CDR1 is MNHEY and CDR2 is SMNVEV in the germline V gene (reference sequence). The receptor was derived from a human donor with ulcerative colitis or Crohn's disease, or a healthy co-twin of an affected twin (not recorded which). The sequenced sample was blood. The chain couples TRBV27 to TRBJ1-6. The chain's CDR3 is CASSLFRGLPGPLHF.